The rows below give T cell receptor beta chains drawn from one sample of a study of CD8+ T cells in alopecia areata. Assay used: immunoSEQ multiplex PCR; TCRdb lists only in-frame clones, some missing. The table records 150,000 or so clones, 58% of them present only once. Here the sequenced sample was CD4+ T cells sorted from blood, taken between weeks 55 and 65, from a patient treated with tofacitinib. The source is a human donor with alopecia areata. The CDR3 runs from the conserved cysteine through the conserved F or W. The order of the fields is V gene, J gene, D gene, clone size, CDR3 DNA, CDR3 protein. A D gene is named only where the DNA matches it firmly. Not all rows give a size; the values are once, few, many and, for expanded clones, a class.

TRBV4-2	TRBJ2-7	NA	NA	TGTGCCAGCAGCCGAGGCGGGGGCAGCTACGAGCAGTACTTC	CASSRGGGSYEQYF
TRBV11-2	TRBJ2-7	NA	few	TGTGCCAGCGGGGTCTCCTACGAGCAGTACTTC	CASGVSYEQYF
TRBV13	TRBJ2-5	NA	once	TGTGCCAGCACCGACCCCCGAGAGAACCAGTACTTC	CASTDPRENQYF
TRBV5-1	TRBJ1-5	NA	NA	TGCGCCAGCAGCGAACAGGGTCAGCCCCAGCATTTT	CASSEQGQPQHF
TRBV29-1	TRBJ1-1	NA	NA	TGCAGCGCCTCGGGACCGAACACTGAAGCTTTCTTT	CSASGPNTEAFF
TRBV18	TRBJ1-6	NA	few	TGTGCCAGCTCACCTACGGGGATTCGATCCTATAATTCACCCCTCCACTTT	CASSPTGIRSYNSPLHF
TRBV25-1	TRBJ1-6	NA	NA	TGTGCCAGCAGTGGGGTTACTGGGGCACCCCTCCACTTT	CASSGVTGAPLHF
TRBV7-2	TRBJ2-3	NA	few	TGTGCCAGCAGCTTAGTGGCCGGACGGACTCGGGGAGATACGCAGTATTTT	CASSLVAGRTRGDTQYF
TRBV4-1	TRBJ2-7	TRBD1	few	TGCGCCAGCAGCTCCGGGACAGGGTCACGCGAGCAGTACTTC	CASSSGTGSREQYF
TRBV29-1	TRBJ2-5	NA	NA	TGCAGCGTTGGGAGGGGAGGCGGGGAGACCCAGTACTTC	CSVGRGGGETQYF
TRBV29-1	TRBJ2-7	NA	NA	TGCAGCGTAAAAGACAGTTCCTACGAGCAGTACTTC	CSVKDSSYEQYF
TRBV29-1	TRBJ1-4	NA	NA	TGCAGCGCCTTGGGTAATGAAAAACTGTTTTTT	CSALGNEKLFF
TRBV6-6	TRBJ1-2	TRBD1	once	TGTGCCAGCAGATCAACAGGGGGCGTAAATTATGGCTACACCTTC	CASRSTGGVNYGYTF
TRBV12-5	TRBJ2-5	NA	once	TGTGCTAGTCGTATGGGGGCCTCGGAGACCCAGTACTTC	CASRMGASETQYF
TRBV2	TRBJ1-5	NA	NA	TGTGCCAGCAGGGAGGGCCGGGACCCCTACGGGCCCCAGCATTTT	CASREGRDPYGPQHF
TRBV5-6	TRBJ2-7	NA	NA	TGTGCCAGCAGCTTGGGTGGAATCTACGAGCAGTACTTC	CASSLGGIYEQYF
TRBV7-6	TRBJ1-1	NA	once	TGTGCCAGCAGCCACCGTAGGCTCGATTTGACAGACCCTGAAGCTTTCTTT	CASSHRRLDLTDPEAFF
TRBV7-2	TRBJ1-5	TRBD1	few	TGTGCCAGCAGCTTGGGACAGGCCCCGCAGCCCCAGCATTTT	CASSLGQAPQPQHF
TRBV30	TRBJ2-3	TRBD2	once	TGTGCCTGGAGTTTGGGACTAGCGGGGGGGCCCACAGATACGCAGTATTTT	CAWSLGLAGGPTDTQYF
TRBV5-1	TRBJ2-3	NA	NA	TGCGCCAGCAGCGCGCAGGGTGCTAGCACAGATACGCAGTATTTT	CASSAQGASTDTQYF
TRBV7-9	TRBJ2-3	TRBD1	few	TGTGCCAGCAGCGTAGAGACAGGGGGCACAGATACGCAGTATTTT	CASSVETGGTDTQYF
TRBV6-5	TRBJ1-2	NA	NA	TGTGCCAGCAGTTACTCAGGACAGCTCTATGGCTACACCTTC	CASSYSGQLYGYTF
TRBV6-1	TRBJ2-1	NA	few	TGTGCCAGCAGTGAATTGGCGGGGAGATCCTACAATGAGCAGTTCTTC	CASSELAGRSYNEQFF
TRBV7-2	TRBJ1-4	TRBD1	NA	TGTGCCAGCAGCTCCACAGGGGGCGGTAATGAAAAACTGTTTTTT	CASSSTGGGNEKLFF
TRBV6-1	TRBJ1-1	NA	NA	TGTGCCAGCACTTACGACAGAAACACTGAAGCTTTCTTT	CASTYDRNTEAFF
TRBV29-1	TRBJ1-1	TRBD1	few	TGCAGCGTTGAAGTTGTCGGGGACAGGGGGCATGCTTTCTTT	CSVEVVGDRGHAFF
TRBV27	TRBJ1-2	TRBD1	few	TGTGCCAGCAGTCCAGGGGGCGTAGGTGGCTACACCTTC	CASSPGGVGGYTF
TRBV30	TRBJ1-6	TRBD1	NA	TGTGCCTGGAGTGTACAGGGGGCCACGGGCTCACCCCTCCACTTT	CAWSVQGATGSPLHF
TRBV5-1	TRBJ2-1	NA	NA	TGCGCCAGCAGCTTGGGAGGGTACAATGAGCAGTTCTTC	CASSLGGYNEQFF
TRBV20-1	TRBJ2-5	NA	NA	TGCAGTGCCCGACAAGAGACCCAGTACTTC	CSARQETQYF
TRBV5-1	TRBJ2-7	NA	NA	TGCGCCAGCAGCTTCTCCCAGGCCTACGAGCAGTACTTC	CASSFSQAYEQYF
TRBV18	TRBJ2-5	NA	few	TGTGCCAGCTCACCACAAGAGACCCAGTACTTC	CASSPQETQYF
TRBV2	TRBJ2-7	TRBD2	NA	TGTGCCAGCAGGAGGAGGACTAGCGGTGGTAGCGAGCAGTACTTC	CASRRRTSGGSEQYF
TRBV29-1	TRBJ2-5	NA	NA	TGCAGCGCCGGGACCTATCAAGAGACCCAGTACTTC	CSAGTYQETQYF
TRBV29-1	TRBJ2-7	NA	NA	TGCAGCGTTGAAGAGCCCGTGAGCGCCCTGTCCTACGAGCAGTACTTC	CSVEEPVSALSYEQYF
TRBV29-1	TRBJ2-5	NA	NA	TGCAGCGTCGCCGGCGATGGGGGAGAGACCCAGTACTTC	CSVAGDGGETQYF
TRBV6-1	TRBJ1-1	TRBD1	NA	TGTGCCAGCAGTGAACGCAGGGGGGCTGAAGCTTTCTTT	CASSERRGAEAFF
TRBV30	TRBJ1-2	TRBD1	NA	TGTGCCTGGAGTCGGTCCGGGACAGGGGTTCCTCGCTACACCTTC	CAWSRSGTGVPRYTF
TRBV29-1	TRBJ2-5	TRBD2	NA	TGCAGCGTGGCGGGGGGGCCGGGAGAGACCCAGTACTTC	CSVAGGPGETQYF
TRBV6-1	TRBJ2-7	NA	NA	TGTGCCAGCAGTGAGTGGGACACAGCCTACGAGCAGTACTTC	CASSEWDTAYEQYF
TRBV6-5	TRBJ2-7	NA	few	TGTGCCAGCAGTTACTCGATGGTCGGTCGCCAGTACTTC	CASSYSMVGRQYF
TRBV23-1	TRBJ2-7	NA	NA	TGCGCCAGCAGTCACGGCAGGGCGAATAAACCCTACGAGCAGTACTTC	CASSHGRANKPYEQYF
TRBV2	TRBJ2-2	TRBD1	once	TGTGCCAGCAATGTCTGGGACAGATACACCGGGGAGCTGTTTTTT	CASNVWDRYTGELFF
TRBV30	TRBJ2-5	NA	NA	TGTGCCTGGAGTGTTGGCAGGGTCCAAGAGACCCAGTACTTC	CAWSVGRVQETQYF
TRBV29-1	TRBJ2-1	TRBD1	few	TGCAGCGTGGACAGGGGGCTAACCCTCTCCTACAATGAGCAGTTCTTC	CSVDRGLTLSYNEQFF
TRBV27	TRBJ2-7	TRBD1	NA	TGTGCCAGCAGTCCGACAGGGTACTACGAGCAGTACTTC	CASSPTGYYEQYF
TRBV30	TRBJ2-5	NA	few	TGTGCCTGGAGTGTGACGCAAGAGACCCAGTACTTC	CAWSVTQETQYF
TRBV9	TRBJ1-4	NA	many	TGTGCCAGCAGCGTAGAGAGAGTCGGAAAACTGTTTTTT	CASSVERVGKLFF
TRBV30	TRBJ1-2	NA	once	TGTGCCTGGAGTGTACTTCTTACCTATGGCTACACCTTC	CAWSVLLTYGYTF
TRBV11-3	TRBJ2-5	NA	NA	TGTGCCAGCAGCTTCGCAGGGCTTTCCCAAGAGACCCAGTACTTC	CASSFAGLSQETQYF
TRBV6-1	TRBJ2-3	NA	NA	TGTGCCAGCAGTGAATATCGGGCAGATACGCAGTATTTT	CASSEYRADTQYF
TRBV2	TRBJ1-2	NA	NA	TGTGCCAGCAGTGAGACAAACTATGGCTACACCTTC	CASSETNYGYTF
TRBV7-8	TRBJ1-2	NA	NA	TGTGCCAGCAGCTTATCGGTCAGGGAGTCTGGCTACACCTTC	CASSLSVRESGYTF
TRBV29-1	TRBJ2-1	TRBD2	few	TGCAGCGTTGGGAGACTAGCGGGGGCCAGTAACAATGAGCAGTTCTTC	CSVGRLAGASNNEQFF